The rows below give T cell receptor beta chains drawn from one sample of a study of cytomegalovirus exposure and HLA in healthy donors. Measured with immunoSEQ multiplex PCR; TCRdb has only the in-frame clones, and not every one. The sample holds hundreds of thousands of clones, approximately 78% seen once. The specimen was PBMCs. These TCRs come from a male donor in good health and CMV-seronegative. Each CDR3 is given with its conserved first and last residue. D genes are given only for firm matches. Some rows have no size entry. The others give once, few or many, or a class for an expanded clone.

size,D,V,J,CDR3,DNA
-,-,TRBV6-5,TRBJ1-2,CASSGDFGGNYGYTF,TGTGCCAGCAGTGGGGACTTCGGAGGAAACTATGGCTACACCTTC
-,-,TRBV18,TRBJ2-7,CASSPLSGTEHYEQYF,TGTGCCAGCTCACCACTTAGCGGGACAGAGCACTACGAGCAGTACTTC
-,-,TRBV11-2,TRBJ1-1,CASSPARGNTEAFF,TGTGCCAGCAGCCCGGCCAGGGGGAACACTGAAGCTTTCTTT
-,-,TRBV19,TRBJ2-1,CASSMEAGSSYNEQFF,TGTGCCAGTAGTATGGAGGCGGGGTCCTCCTACAATGAGCAGTTCTTC
-,-,TRBV29-1,TRBJ1-2,CSVNRAANYGYTF,TGCAGCGTTAACAGGGCAGCGAACTATGGCTACACCTTC
-,TRBD1,TRBV19,TRBJ1-4,CASSMGQGVANEKLFF,TGTGCCAGTAGTATGGGACAGGGGGTAGCTAATGAAAAACTGTTTTTT
few,TRBD2,TRBV2,TRBJ2-2,CASRGASGRTGELFF,TGTGCCAGCCGAGGGGCTAGCGGGAGAACCGGGGAGCTGTTTTTT
-,TRBD2,TRBV4-1,TRBJ2-6,CASSQVASGRVSGANVLTF,TGCGCCAGCAGCCAAGTGGCTAGCGGGAGAGTAAGTGGGGCCAACGTCCTGACTTTC
-,TRBD1,TRBV11-2,TRBJ2-3,CASRHSGTGGSDTQYF,TGTGCCAGCAGACATTCAGGGACAGGGGGCTCTGATACGCAGTATTTT
-,-,TRBV7-8,TRBJ2-5,CASSLKETQYF,TGTGCCAGCAGCCTTAAAGAGACCCAGTACTTC
-,-,TRBV27,TRBJ1-5,CASSLSSAGPQHF,TGTGCCAGCAGTTTATCATCCGCCGGGCCCCAGCATTTT
-,-,TRBV14,TRBJ2-3,CASSQDPRAFTDTQYF,TGTGCCAGCAGCCAAGATCCCAGGGCATTCACAGATACGCAGTATTTT
-,TRBD2,TRBV28,TRBJ2-2,CASSFAGGAGELFF,TGTGCCAGCAGTTTTGCGGGAGGGGCCGGGGAGCTGTTTTTT
-,-,TRBV11-3,TRBJ2-3,CASSLDPGADTQYF,TGTGCCAGCAGCTTAGATCCGGGAGCCGATACGCAGTATTTT
-,TRBD2,TRBV19,TRBJ2-5,CASSGTSGGKETQYF,TGTGCCAGTAGCGGGACTAGCGGGGGAAAAGAGACCCAGTACTTC
-,-,TRBV5-5,TRBJ2-1,CASSLEALSLYNEQFF,TGTGCCAGCAGCTTGGAAGCCCTGTCGTTATACAATGAGCAGTTCTTC
-,-,TRBV30,TRBJ2-7,CAWSVGRGGYEQYF,TGTGCCTGGAGTGTTGGACGGGGTGGTTACGAGCAGTACTTC
few,-,TRBV6-5,TRBJ2-7,CASSYSSPGDEQYF,TGTGCCAGCAGTTACAGCTCCCCCGGGGACGAGCAGTACTTC
-,-,TRBV7-2,TRBJ2-1,CASSLDVTDNEQFF,TGTGCCAGCAGCTTAGACGTGACAGACAATGAGCAGTTCTTC
-,TRBD1,TRBV2,TRBJ1-4,CASILSGTDDEKLFF,TGTGCCAGCATTCTATCCGGGACAGACGATGAAAAACTGTTTTTT
-,-,TRBV21-1,TRBJ2-7,CASSPPELADSYEQYF,TGTGCCAGCAGCCCTCCCGAACTAGCGGACTCCTACGAGCAGTACTTC
-,TRBD2,TRBV28,TRBJ2-7,CASTPGTSGYYEQYF,TGTGCCAGCACCCCCGGGACTAGCGGATACTACGAGCAGTACTTC
-,TRBD1,TRBV4-1,TRBJ2-6,CASSTWTGGATGANVLTF,TGCGCCAGCAGCACCTGGACAGGGGGCGCGACTGGGGCCAACGTCCTGACTTTC
-,-,TRBV6-5,TRBJ2-6,CASSLQTGSGANVLTF,TGTGCCAGCAGTTTACAAACAGGGTCTGGGGCCAACGTCCTGACTTTC
-,-,TRBV11-2,TRBJ2-1,CASSFNDRRKFF,TGTGCCAGCAGCTTTAACGACAGAAGGAAGTTCTTC
-,-,TRBV7-8,TRBJ1-5,CASSPPERAAQPQHF,TGTGCCAGCAGCCCACCGGAGAGGGCAGCCCAGCCCCAGCATTTT
-,TRBD2,TRBV6-5,TRBJ2-1,CASNLMTSGEQFF,TGTGCCAGCAACCTGATGACTAGCGGTGAGCAGTTCTTC
once,-,TRBV6-5,TRBJ2-7,CASSTYPDSSYEQYF,TGTGCCAGCAGTACCTACCCCGATTCTTCCTACGAGCAGTACTTC
-,-,TRBV25-1,TRBJ2-1,CASSEVGGLYNEQFF,TGTGCCAGCAGTGAAGTCGGAGGGCTCTACAATGAGCAGTTCTTC
-,-,TRBV19,TRBJ2-7,CASSASEGLYEQYF,TGTGCCAGTAGTGCCTCGGAGGGCCTGTACGAGCAGTACTTC
-,-,TRBV6-5,TRBJ2-7,CASSYTGDYEQYF,TGTGCCAGCAGTTACACGGGGGACTACGAGCAGTACTTC
few,TRBD1,TRBV6-5,TRBJ1-1,CASSSDRGITEAFF,TGTGCCAGCAGTTCCGACAGGGGAATCACTGAAGCTTTCTTT
-,TRBD2,TRBV5-3,TRBJ2-7,CARSKGTSGSYEQYF,TGTGCCAGAAGCAAAGGGACTAGCGGCTCCTACGAGCAGTACTTC
-,-,TRBV5-4,TRBJ2-7,CASSLDRAEQYF,TGTGCCAGCAGCTTGGACAGGGCCGAGCAGTACTTC
-,-,TRBV2,TRBJ2-3,CASSLTLTRFADTQYF,TGTGCCAGCAGCCTGACCCTCACGAGGTTCGCAGATACGCAGTATTTT
-,-,TRBV10-2,TRBJ1-1,CASSEPSGGGAFF,TGCGCCAGCAGTGAGCCCTCGGGGGGGGGAGCTTTCTTT
few,-,TRBV6-6,TRBJ1-5,CASIGEISNQPQHF,TGTGCCAGCATAGGAGAAATTAGCAATCAGCCCCAGCATTTT
-,TRBD2,TRBV5-6,TRBJ2-7,CASSPLYSGSYEQYF,TGTGCCAGCAGCCCCCTTTATAGCGGGTCCTACGAGCAGTACTTC
few,-,TRBV6-6,TRBJ1-1,CASSSRRYTEAFF,TGTGCCAGCAGCTCCCGGAGGTATACTGAAGCTTTCTTT
-,-,TRBV21-1,TRBJ2-7,CASSKFWTGRHEQYF,TGTGCCAGCAGCAAATTTTGGACAGGGCGGCACGAGCAGTACTTC
-,TRBD2,TRBV4-1,TRBJ2-3,CASSQREGRDTQYF,TGCGCCAGCAGCCAGCGGGAGGGGAGGGATACGCAGTATTTT
once,-,TRBV30,TRBJ1-3,CAWSAGGNTIYF,TGTGCCTGGAGCGCAGGGGGAAACACCATATATTTT